This TCR beta chain was found in a study of early T cells in non-severe SARS-CoV-2 infection. Study summary: Chains from this unsorted whole-blood bulk RNA could not be paired. Findings and caveats of the study: Clonotype matching in VDJdb favored anti-spike CD8 responses and did not capture private and CD4 specificities.

Germline CDR1 is SNHLY and CDR2 is FYNNEI. The CDR3 loop spans 14 amino acids. Unmatched junction bases numbered 9, after V lost 10 bases and J lost 2 bases. Via MiXCR, TCRdb re-called the 5' RACE reads, giving one row per CDR3 protein. The sample has fewer than 110,000 distinct CDR3 sequences, approximately 12% seen once; the top ten hold roughly 8%. This clonotype turned up a few times. Antigen: not known. Sequencing was performed on whole blood. The V gene is TRBV2, the J gene TRBJ2-7, with 9 bases identical to TRBD1. The receptor was derived from an adult who was a healthcare worker with PCR-confirmed SARS-CoV-2 infection or an uninfected control (not recorded which). The CDR3 protein is CATDKGQGTYEQYF. CDR3 sequence (DNA): TGTGCCACCGATAAGGGACAGGGAACCTACGAGCAGTACTTC.